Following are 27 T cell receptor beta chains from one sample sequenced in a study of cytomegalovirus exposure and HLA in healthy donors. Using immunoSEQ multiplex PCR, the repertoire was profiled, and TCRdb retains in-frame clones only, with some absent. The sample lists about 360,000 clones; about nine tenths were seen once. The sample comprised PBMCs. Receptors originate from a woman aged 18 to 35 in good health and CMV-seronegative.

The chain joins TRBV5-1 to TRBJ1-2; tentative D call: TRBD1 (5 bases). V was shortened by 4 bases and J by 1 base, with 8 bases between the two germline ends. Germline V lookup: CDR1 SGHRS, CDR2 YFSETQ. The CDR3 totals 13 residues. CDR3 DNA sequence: TGCGCCAGCAGCCAAGACAGTAACTATGGCTACACCTTC. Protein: CASSQDSNYGYTF.

CDR3 sequence reads: CASSLYQAGSAKSYEQYF. As DNA, the CDR3 is TGTGCCAGCAGCTTATATCAAGCGGGATCGGCGAAGTCCTACGAGCAGTACTTC. The chain has TRBV7-2 and TRBJ2-7, with 7 nucleotides matching TRBD2. CDR1 is SGHTA, CDR2 FQGNSA, per germline. Trimming at V came to 2 bases and at J to 1 base, leaving 14 bases not matched to a gene. The CDR3 runs 18 residues.

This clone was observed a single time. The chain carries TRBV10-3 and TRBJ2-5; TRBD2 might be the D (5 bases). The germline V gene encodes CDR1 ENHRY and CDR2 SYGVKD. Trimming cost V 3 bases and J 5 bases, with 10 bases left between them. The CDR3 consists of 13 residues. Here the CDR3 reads CAISERGRETQYF. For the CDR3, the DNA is TGTGCCATCAGTGAACGGGGTAGGGAGACCCAGTACTTC.

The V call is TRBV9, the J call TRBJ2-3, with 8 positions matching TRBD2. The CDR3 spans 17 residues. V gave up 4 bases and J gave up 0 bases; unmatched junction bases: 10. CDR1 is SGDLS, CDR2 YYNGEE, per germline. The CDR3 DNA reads TGTGCCAGCAGCTTGCTTAGCGGGGCCTCTAGCACAGATACGCAGTATTTT. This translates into CASSLLSGASSTDTQYF.

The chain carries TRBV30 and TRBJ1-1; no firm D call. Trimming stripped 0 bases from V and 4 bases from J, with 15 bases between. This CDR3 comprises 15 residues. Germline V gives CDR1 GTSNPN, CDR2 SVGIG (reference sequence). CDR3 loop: CAWSVRAAGGTEAFF. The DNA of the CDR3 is TGTGCCTGGAGTGTACGGGCGGCCGGAGGCACTGAAGCTTTCTTT.

The CDR3 coding sequence is TGTGCCAGCAGCCAAGATAAGGCAGGGAAACAGCCCCAGCATTTT. As protein: CASSQDKAGKQPQHF. V is TRBV4-2 and J is TRBJ1-5; maybe TRBD1 (5 bases). The CDR3 extends over 15 amino acids. V was clipped by 0 bases and J by 7 bases, with 13 bases between them. The V gene's germline CDR1 is LGHNA and CDR2 YNFKEQ.

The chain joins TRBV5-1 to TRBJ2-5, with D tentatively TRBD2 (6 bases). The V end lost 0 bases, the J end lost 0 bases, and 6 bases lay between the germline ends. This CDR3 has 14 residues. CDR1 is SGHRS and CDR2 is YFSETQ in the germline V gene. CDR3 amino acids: CASSLAGDQETQYF. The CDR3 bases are TGCGCCAGCAGCTTGGCGGGGGACCAAGAGACCCAGTACTTC. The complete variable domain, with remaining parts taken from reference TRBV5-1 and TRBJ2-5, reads KAGVTQTPRYLIKTRGQQVTLSCSPISGHRSVSWYQQTPGQGLQFLFEYFSETQRNKGNFPGRFSGRQFSNSRSEMNVSTLELGDSALYLCASSLAGDQETQYFGPGTRLLVL.

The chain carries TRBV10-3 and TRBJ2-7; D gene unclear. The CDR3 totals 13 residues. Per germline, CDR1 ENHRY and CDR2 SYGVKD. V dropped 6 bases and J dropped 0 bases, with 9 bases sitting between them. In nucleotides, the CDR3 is TGTGCCATCAGCCAGTCTAGCTCCTACGAGCAGTACTTC. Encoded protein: CAISQSSSYEQYF.

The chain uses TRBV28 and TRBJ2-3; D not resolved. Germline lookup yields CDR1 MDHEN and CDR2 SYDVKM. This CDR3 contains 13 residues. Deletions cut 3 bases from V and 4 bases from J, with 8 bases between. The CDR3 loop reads CASSLAWPDTQYF. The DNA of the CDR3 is TGTGCCAGCAGTTTGGCATGGCCAGATACGCAGTATTTT.

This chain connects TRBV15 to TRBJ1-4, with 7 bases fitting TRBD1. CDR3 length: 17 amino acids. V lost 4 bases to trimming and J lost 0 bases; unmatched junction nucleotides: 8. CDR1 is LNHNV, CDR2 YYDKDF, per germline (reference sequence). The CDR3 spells CATSTPGQLSTNEKLFF. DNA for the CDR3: TGTGCCACCAGCACACCGGGACAGCTATCAACTAATGAAAAACTGTTTTTT.

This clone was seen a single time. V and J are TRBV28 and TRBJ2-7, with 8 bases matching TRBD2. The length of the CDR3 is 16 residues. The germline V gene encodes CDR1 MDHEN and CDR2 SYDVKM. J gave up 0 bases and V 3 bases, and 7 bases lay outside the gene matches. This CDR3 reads CASSFSLAGLSYEQYF. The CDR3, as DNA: TGTGCCAGCAGTTTCTCCCTAGCGGGCCTCTCCTACGAGCAGTACTTC.

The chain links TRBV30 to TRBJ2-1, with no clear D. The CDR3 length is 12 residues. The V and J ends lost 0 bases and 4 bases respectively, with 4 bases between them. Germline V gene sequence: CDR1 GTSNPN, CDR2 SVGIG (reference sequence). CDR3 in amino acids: CAWSVRYNEQFF. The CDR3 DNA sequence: TGTGCCTGGAGTGTACGGTACAATGAGCAGTTCTTC.

Here the CDR3 reads CSVVPWDGGDVLTF. The DNA for the CDR3 is TGCAGCGTTGTCCCGTGGGACGGCGGGGACGTCCTGACTTTC. The V gene is TRBV29-1, the J gene TRBJ2-6; the D gene is possibly TRBD2 (6 bases). The CDR3 has 14 amino acids. Germline CDR1 SQVTM, CDR2 ANQGSEA. Deletions cut 4 bases from V and 11 bases from J, with 18 bases between. The full variable domain, with the rest looked up from reference TRBV29-1 and TRBJ2-6, is SAVISQKPSRDICQRGTSLTIQCQVDSQVTMMFWYRQQPGQSLTLIATANQGSEATYESGFVIDKFPISRPNLTFSTLTVSNMSPEDSSIYLCSVVPWDGGDVLTFGAGSRLTVL.

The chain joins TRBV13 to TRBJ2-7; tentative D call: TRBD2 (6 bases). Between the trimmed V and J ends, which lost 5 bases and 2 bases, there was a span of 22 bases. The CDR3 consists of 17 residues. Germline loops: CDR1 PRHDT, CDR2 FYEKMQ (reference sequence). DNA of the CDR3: TGTGCCAGCAGCCTCACCTCGGGGCGGGGTAGTCCCTACGAGCAGTACTTC. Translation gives CASSLTSGRGSPYEQYF.

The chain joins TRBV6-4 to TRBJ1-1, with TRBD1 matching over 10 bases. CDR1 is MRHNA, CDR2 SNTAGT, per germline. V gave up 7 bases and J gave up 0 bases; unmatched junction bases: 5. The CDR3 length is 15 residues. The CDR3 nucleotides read TGTGCCAGCACACTGGACAGGGGGGTGAACACTGAAGCTTTCTTT. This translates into CASTLDRGVNTEAFF.

In nucleotides, the CDR3 is TGTGCCAGCTCAGTTACGGGACAGGCAAGAGATACGCAGTATTTT. Translation: CASSVTGQARDTQYF. This chain links TRBV18 with TRBJ2-3, with 8 bases that match TRBD1. The CDR3 spans 15 residues. From germline, CDR1 is KGHSH and CDR2 LQKENI. The V segment lost 5 bases and the J segment 5 bases; nucleotides outside the gene matches: 9.

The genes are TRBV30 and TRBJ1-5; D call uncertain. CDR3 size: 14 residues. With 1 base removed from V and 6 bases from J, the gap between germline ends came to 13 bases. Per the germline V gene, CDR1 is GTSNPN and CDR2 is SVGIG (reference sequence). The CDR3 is CAWSGSMAGQPQHF. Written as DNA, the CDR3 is TGTGCCTGGAGTGGGTCCATGGCGGGTCAGCCCCAGCATTTT.

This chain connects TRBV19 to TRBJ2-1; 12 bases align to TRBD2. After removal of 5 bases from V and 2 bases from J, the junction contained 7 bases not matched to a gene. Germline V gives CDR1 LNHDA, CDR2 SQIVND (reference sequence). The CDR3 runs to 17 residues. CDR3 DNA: TGTGCCAGTAGTCAAGTCGCTAGCGGGAGGGCCTACAATGAGCAGTTCTTC. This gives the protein CASSQVASGRAYNEQFF.

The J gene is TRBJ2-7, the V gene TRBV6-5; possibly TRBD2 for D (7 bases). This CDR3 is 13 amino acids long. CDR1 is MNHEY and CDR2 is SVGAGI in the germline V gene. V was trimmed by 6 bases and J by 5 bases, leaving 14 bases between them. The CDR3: CASRGGGQNEQYF. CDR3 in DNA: TGTGCCAGCAGGGGCGGGGGACAAAACGAGCAGTACTTC.

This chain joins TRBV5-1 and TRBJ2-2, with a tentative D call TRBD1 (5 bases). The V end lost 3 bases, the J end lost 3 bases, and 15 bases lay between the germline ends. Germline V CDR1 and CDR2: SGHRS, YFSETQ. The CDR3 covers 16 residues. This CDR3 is CASSWGPGGDTGELFF. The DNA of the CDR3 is TGCGCCAGCAGCTGGGGCCCCGGTGGGGACACCGGGGAGCTGTTTTTT.

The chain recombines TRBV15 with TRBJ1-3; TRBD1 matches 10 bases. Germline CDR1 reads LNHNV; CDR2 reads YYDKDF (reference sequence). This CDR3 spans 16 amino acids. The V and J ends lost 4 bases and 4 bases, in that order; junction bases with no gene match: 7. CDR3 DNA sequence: TGTGCCACCAGCACGCTGGACAGGGGGTCCGGAAACACCATATATTTT. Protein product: CATSTLDRGSGNTIYF. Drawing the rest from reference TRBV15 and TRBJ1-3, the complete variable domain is DAMVIQNPRYQVTQFGKPVTLSCSQTLNHNVMYWYQQKSSQAPKLLFHYYDKDFNNEADTPDNFQSRRPNTSFCFLDIRSPGLGDTAMYLCATSTLDRGSGNTIYFGEGSWLTVV.

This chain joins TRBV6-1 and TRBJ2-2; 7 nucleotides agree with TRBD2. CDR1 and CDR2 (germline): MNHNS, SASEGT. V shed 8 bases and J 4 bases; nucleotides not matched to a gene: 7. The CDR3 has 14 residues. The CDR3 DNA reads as TGTGCCAGCGTGACGTGGGGGGGCACCGGGGAGCTGTTTTTT. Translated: CASVTWGGTGELFF.

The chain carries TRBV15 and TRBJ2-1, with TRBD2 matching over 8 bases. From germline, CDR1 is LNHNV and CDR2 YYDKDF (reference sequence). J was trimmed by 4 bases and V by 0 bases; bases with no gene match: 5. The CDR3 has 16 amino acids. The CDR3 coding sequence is TGTGCCACCAGCAGAGAGTGGCGGGAGGCATACAATGAGCAGTTCTTC. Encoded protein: CATSREWREAYNEQFF.

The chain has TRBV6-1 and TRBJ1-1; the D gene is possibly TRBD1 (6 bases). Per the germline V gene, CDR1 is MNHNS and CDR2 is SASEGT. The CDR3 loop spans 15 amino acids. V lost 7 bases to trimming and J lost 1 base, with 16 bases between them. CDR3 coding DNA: TGTGCCAGCACTTTCAGGGGAGTAAAGAACACTGAAGCTTTCTTT. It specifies CASTFRGVKNTEAFF.

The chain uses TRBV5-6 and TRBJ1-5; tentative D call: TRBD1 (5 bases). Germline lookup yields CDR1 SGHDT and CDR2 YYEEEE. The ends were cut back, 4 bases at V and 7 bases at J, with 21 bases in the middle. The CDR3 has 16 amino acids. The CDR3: CASSQRSGIGYQPQHF. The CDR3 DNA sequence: TGTGCCAGCAGCCAACGGTCAGGGATTGGGTACCAGCCCCAGCATTTT.

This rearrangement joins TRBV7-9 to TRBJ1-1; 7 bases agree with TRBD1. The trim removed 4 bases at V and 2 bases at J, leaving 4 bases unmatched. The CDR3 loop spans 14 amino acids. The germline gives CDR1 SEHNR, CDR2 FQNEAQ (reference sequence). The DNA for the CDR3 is TGTGCCAGCAGCTCCCGGGACAGCAACACTGAAGCTTTCTTT. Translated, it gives CASSSRDSNTEAFF.

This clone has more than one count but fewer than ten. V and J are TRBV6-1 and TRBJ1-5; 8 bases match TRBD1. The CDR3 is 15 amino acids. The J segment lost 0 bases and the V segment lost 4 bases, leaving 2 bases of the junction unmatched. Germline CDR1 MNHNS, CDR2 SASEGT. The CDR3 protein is CASSVDRGSNQPQHF. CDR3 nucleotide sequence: TGTGCCAGCAGTGTAGACAGGGGTAGCAATCAGCCCCAGCATTTT.